Detailed here is one T cell receptor beta chain. What it binds is not known. The study ran its PCR with 60 Vbeta and 13 Jbeta primers. Here immunoSEQ multiplex PCR was the method, and the copy in TCRdb shows in-frame clones only, minus some. This sample carries 150,000 to 200,000 clones, 70% to 90% of them seen once, and the ten largest clones take about 2.1%. This entry belongs to a study of cytomegalovirus exposure and HLA in healthy donors. The CDR3 is 14 amino acids. Per germline, CDR1 MNHEY and CDR2 SVGAGI. V gave up 5 bases and J gave up 8 bases; unmatched junction bases: 10. Study-wide results and limits: It was approximately 160 TCR beta chains that were listed as cytomegalovirus-associated.

The rearrangement joins TRBV6-5 to TRBJ1-2, with 8 bases lining up with TRBD1. The sequenced material came from PBMCs. The clonotype comes from a man aged 18 to 29 in good health and CMV-seropositive. The CDR3 DNA follows: TGTGCCAGCAGTCGGGACGGGACAGGCCTCGGCTACACCTTC. This sequence encodes CASSRDGTGLGYTF.